Listed below are T cell receptor beta chains from one sample, sequenced in a study of CD8 T cells in ankylosing spondylitis. Each CDR3 protein is one row after TCRdb ran MiXCR on the 5' RACE reads. The table lists 350,000 or so distinct CDR3 sequences, roughly 14% of them singletons. Sequences were obtained from blood, either unsorted or a sorted T cell fraction (not recorded which). The receptors stem from a male donor with ankylosing spondylitis or in good health (not recorded which). CDR3s include the opening cysteine and the closing phenylalanine or tryptophan. Fields, in order: J gene, V gene, clone size, D gene, CDR3 DNA, CDR3 protein. The D gene is left open where the match is weak. Clone size, where shown, is once, few, many, or a class for clones that have expanded.

J: TRBJ2-2; V: TRBV5-1; size: -; D: -; DNA: TGCGCCAGCAATCGGTTGTCGAGCGGGCCAAATGCGAACACCGGGGAGCTGTTTTTT; CDR3: CASNRLSSGPNANTGELFF
J: TRBJ1-1; V: TRBV7-2; size: many; D: -; DNA: TGTGCCAGCAGCTTACGTAGGGACAACGAAGCTTTCTTT; CDR3: CASSLRRDNEAFF
J: TRBJ1-2; V: TRBV12-3/TRBV12-4; size: few; D: -; DNA: TGTGCCAGCAGAACCCAGGGTGGCTACACCTTC; CDR3: CASRTQGGYTF
J: TRBJ2-2; V: TRBV12-3/TRBV12-4; size: many; D: TRBD2; DNA: TGTGCCAGCAGTTTTTGGGCTAGCGGGAAGAACACCGGGGAGCTGTTTTTT; CDR3: CASSFWASGKNTGELFF
J: TRBJ1-3; V: TRBV7-9; size: -; D: -; DNA: TGTGCCAGCAGCTTAGGGACCTCGGGGAGCACCATATATTTT; CDR3: CASSLGTSGSTIYF
J: TRBJ2-3; V: TRBV2; size: few; D: TRBD1; DNA: TGTGCCAGCAGTGTGGTAGGACAGGGGACAGATACGCAGTATTTT; CDR3: CASSVVGQGTDTQYF
J: TRBJ1-5; V: TRBV27; size: -; D: -; DNA: TGTGCCAGCAGTTCGAGAGGGACGGGCGGTAGCAATCAGCCCCAGCATTTT; CDR3: CASSSRGTGGSNQPQHF
J: TRBJ2-2; V: TRBV18; size: -; D: -; DNA: TGTGCCAGCTCACCACAAGGGCCGCCGAACACCGGGGAGCTGTTTTTT; CDR3: CASSPQGPPNTGELFF
J: TRBJ2-7; V: TRBV29-1; size: many; D: -; DNA: TGCAGCGTGGGGGGGGGCACCTACGAGCAGTACTTC; CDR3: CSVGGGTYEQYF
J: TRBJ2-2; V: TRBV7-9; size: few; D: -; DNA: TGTGCCAGCAGCTTGGGACATAAAAACACCGGGGAGCTGTTTTTT; CDR3: CASSLGHKNTGELFF
J: TRBJ2-1; V: TRBV6-1; size: few; D: -; DNA: TGTGCCAGCAGTGGATTTGGGGGGGGGCCGGACAATGAGCAGTTCTTC; CDR3: CASSGFGGGPDNEQFF
J: TRBJ1-1; V: TRBV6-6; size: -; D: -; DNA: TGTGCCAGCAGCCCGAGAGGGGGTCAGGCTTTCTTT; CDR3: CASSPRGGQAFF
J: TRBJ1-5; V: TRBV10-3; size: -; D: -; DNA: TGTGCCATCAGTGAGTCTGACAGGCGTCAGCCCCAGCATTTT; CDR3: CAISESDRRQPQHF
J: TRBJ2-5; V: TRBV6-2/TRBV6-3; size: few; D: TRBD2; DNA: TGTGCCAGCAGTTACTCACTAGCGGAAGGCAAGACCCAGTACTTC; CDR3: CASSYSLAEGKTQYF
J: TRBJ2-1; V: TRBV29-1; size: many; D: -; DNA: TGCAGCGTCCGCCAGGGGAATGAGCAGTTCTTC; CDR3: CSVRQGNEQFF
J: TRBJ1-2; V: TRBV7-9; size: few; D: -; DNA: TGTGCCAGCAGCTTATCCGTGGACTACACCTTC; CDR3: CASSLSVDYTF
J: TRBJ2-3; V: TRBV20-1; size: -; D: TRBD1; DNA: TGCAGTGCGGGACAGGGGCTAACAGATACGCAGTATTTT; CDR3: CSAGQGLTDTQYF
J: TRBJ2-3; V: TRBV12-3/TRBV12-4; size: -; D: TRBD2; DNA: TGTGCCAGCACCCCTTTAGCGGGCAACACAGATACGCAGTATTTT; CDR3: CASTPLAGNTDTQYF
J: TRBJ2-1; V: TRBV27; size: -; D: TRBD2; DNA: TGTGCCAGCAGTTTAGGACTAGCGCGGGGGCCTAGCTCCTACAATGAGCAGTTCTTC; CDR3: CASSLGLARGPSSYNEQFF
J: TRBJ2-5; V: TRBV7-8; size: -; D: -; DNA: TGTGCCAGCAGCCGTCGCCCGAGGGAGACCCAGTACTTC; CDR3: CASSRRPRETQYF
J: TRBJ1-6; V: TRBV7-2; size: -; D: TRBD1; DNA: TGTGCCAGCGCCCCCTCCGGGACAGCCTCATCACCCCTCCACTTT; CDR3: CASAPSGTASSPLHF
J: TRBJ1-1; V: TRBV5-1; size: -; D: -; DNA: TGCGCCAGCAAGAGGATCGACATGGCCAACACTGAAGCTTTCTTT; CDR3: CASKRIDMANTEAFF
J: TRBJ1-6; V: TRBV7-2; size: -; D: -; DNA: TGTGCCAGCAGCATGCAGGGAGGGTCACCCCTCCACTTT; CDR3: CASSMQGGSPLHF
J: TRBJ2-1; V: TRBV5-1; size: many; D: -; DNA: TGCGCCAGCAGCTTGAGAGGGCAAAGCTCCTACAATGAGCAGTTCTTC; CDR3: CASSLRGQSSYNEQFF
J: TRBJ2-2; V: TRBV6-2/TRBV6-3; size: -; D: -; DNA: TGTGCCAGCACAGAGAGAGACCGGGAGCTGTTTTTT; CDR3: CASTERDRELFF
J: TRBJ2-4; V: TRBV11-1; size: few; D: TRBD1; DNA: TGTGCCAGCAGCTTCCAGGGGGCAGACATTCAGTACTTC; CDR3: CASSFQGADIQYF
J: TRBJ2-1; V: TRBV11-2; size: few; D: TRBD2; DNA: TGTGCCAGCAGCTTAGATCTCGCTAGCGGGAGTAATGAGCAGTTCTTC; CDR3: CASSLDLASGSNEQFF
J: TRBJ1-5; V: TRBV5-1; size: -; D: -; DNA: TGCGCCAGCAGCTTGAGTCAGGGAGGTCAGCCCCAGCATTTT; CDR3: CASSLSQGGQPQHF
J: TRBJ2-1; V: TRBV7-3; size: -; D: TRBD2; DNA: TGTGCCAGCAGCTTAAGGCGGCCTAGCGGGGAGGCACGGTACAATGAGCAGTTCTTC; CDR3: CASSLRRPSGEARYNEQFF
J: TRBJ2-5; V: TRBV12-3/TRBV12-4; size: few; D: TRBD2; DNA: TGTGCCAGCACCATGGGACTAGCTTTCCAAGAGACCCAGTACTTC; CDR3: CASTMGLAFQETQYF
J: TRBJ1-6; V: TRBV5-1; size: -; D: -; DNA: TGCGCCAGCAGCTTGGATTCCGGGGATGGTTCACCCCTCCACTTT; CDR3: CASSLDSGDGSPLHF
J: TRBJ1-5; V: TRBV10-3; size: -; D: -; DNA: TGTGCCATCAGCGCGGGACGGAACAATCAGCCCCAGCATTTT; CDR3: CAISAGRNNQPQHF
J: TRBJ2-5; V: TRBV20-1; size: once; D: -; DNA: TGCAGTGCTAGAGATCTTACGGGACCCCCCCAGACCCAGTACTTC; CDR3: CSARDLTGPPQTQYF
J: TRBJ2-2; V: TRBV13; size: -; D: -; DNA: TGTGCCAGGGGCCCGGGCCTGTGGTGCGGGGAGCTGTTTTTT; CDR3: CARGPGLWCGELFF
J: TRBJ2-5; V: TRBV7-2; size: -; D: TRBD2; DNA: TGTGCCAGCAGCTTAGCGCTTCTAGCGGGAGGGGTAGAAGAGACCCAGTACTTC; CDR3: CASSLALLAGGVEETQYF
J: TRBJ1-6; V: TRBV20-1; size: many; D: -; DNA: TGCAGTGCCGCAGGACTAGGGGATTCACCCCTCCACTTT; CDR3: CSAAGLGDSPLHF
J: TRBJ1-2; V: TRBV7-9; size: few; D: TRBD1; DNA: TGTGCCAGCAGCTCGGGACAGGGGTTAAACTATGGCTACACCTTC; CDR3: CASSSGQGLNYGYTF
J: TRBJ2-5; V: TRBV12-3/TRBV12-4; size: few; D: TRBD2; DNA: TGTGCCAGCCAAAGGGGGCGGGGGGGCATCGGCCAAGAGACCCAGTACTTC; CDR3: CASQRGRGGIGQETQYF
J: TRBJ2-1; V: TRBV7-2; size: few; D: -; DNA: TGTGCCAGCAGCTCCTTTGAGGAGCATCGTGAGCAGTTCTTC; CDR3: CASSSFEEHREQFF
J: TRBJ2-7; V: TRBV29-1; size: few; D: TRBD1; DNA: TGCAGCGTTGAAACAGGGGTTCAGCAGTACTTC; CDR3: CSVETGVQQYF
J: TRBJ2-4; V: TRBV20-1; size: few; D: -; DNA: TGCAGTGCTAGCCAGGGGCGGAACATTCAGTACTTC; CDR3: CSASQGRNIQYF
J: TRBJ1-2; V: TRBV10-2; size: -; D: -; DNA: TGCGCCAGCAGTGAAGCCGACCAGAACTATGGCTACACCTTC; CDR3: CASSEADQNYGYTF
J: TRBJ2-3; V: TRBV3-1; size: -; D: TRBD2; DNA: TGTGCCAGCAGCCAAAGAATTAGCGGGAGTTCTCCAGATACGCAGTATTTT; CDR3: CASSQRISGSSPDTQYF
J: TRBJ1-1; V: TRBV5-1; size: few; D: -; DNA: TGCGCCAGCAGCTTGAGTGATTCGAGAGTATTCTTT; CDR3: CASSLSDSRVFF
J: TRBJ1-1; V: TRBV5-4; size: few; D: -; DNA: TGTGCCAGCAGCTTGGATCCGGGGGCGAGCACTGAAGCTTTCTTT; CDR3: CASSLDPGASTEAFF
J: TRBJ2-3; V: TRBV24-1; size: many; D: -; DNA: TGTGCCACCAGTGGGGGACATACAGATACGCAGTATTTT; CDR3: CATSGGHTDTQYF
J: TRBJ1-1; V: TRBV7-2; size: -; D: TRBD1; DNA: TGTGCCAGCAGCTTAGACGGGACAGGGGGAACTGAAGCTTTCTTT; CDR3: CASSLDGTGGTEAFF
J: TRBJ2-3; V: TRBV2; size: few; D: TRBD2; DNA: TGTGCCAGCAGTGAATTGGGACTAAGCACAGATACGCAGTATTTT; CDR3: CASSELGLSTDTQYF
J: TRBJ1-2; V: TRBV6-2/TRBV6-3; size: few; D: -; DNA: TGTGCCAGCACCATCCTCTGGCGGGTTGGCTACACCTTC; CDR3: CASTILWRVGYTF
J: TRBJ1-6; V: TRBV2; size: -; D: -; DNA: TGTGCCAGCAGTGAGGCTTCACCCCTCCACTTT; CDR3: CASSEASPLHF
J: TRBJ2-1; V: TRBV7-9; size: few; D: -; DNA: TGTGCCAGCAGCTTACCGGTCGATGAGCAGTTCTTC; CDR3: CASSLPVDEQFF
J: TRBJ1-5; V: TRBV5-1; size: -; D: -; DNA: TGCGCCAGCAGCTTGTTTCCCCAAGACCAGCCCCAGCATTTT; CDR3: CASSLFPQDQPQHF